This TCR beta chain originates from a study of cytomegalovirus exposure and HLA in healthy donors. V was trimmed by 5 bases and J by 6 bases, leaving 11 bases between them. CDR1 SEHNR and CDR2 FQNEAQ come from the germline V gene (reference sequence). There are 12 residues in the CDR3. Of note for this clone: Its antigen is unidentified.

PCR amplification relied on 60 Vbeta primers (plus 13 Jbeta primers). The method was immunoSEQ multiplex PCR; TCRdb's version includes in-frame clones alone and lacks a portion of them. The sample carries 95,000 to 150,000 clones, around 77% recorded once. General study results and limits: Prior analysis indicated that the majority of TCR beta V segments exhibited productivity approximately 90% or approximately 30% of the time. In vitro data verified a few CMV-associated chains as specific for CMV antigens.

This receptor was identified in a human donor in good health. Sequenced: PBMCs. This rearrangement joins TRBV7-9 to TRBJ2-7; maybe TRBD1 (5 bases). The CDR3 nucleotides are TGTGCCAGCAGCCCCAGGGAAGTCGAGCAGTACTTC. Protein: CASSPREVEQYF.